Listed here are 28 T cell receptor beta chains from one sample, sequenced in a study of post-analysis software for immune sequencing data. Findings and limits, study-wide: Patients had higher frequencies than controls of about five TRBV segments, including TRBV5-6, TRBV5-1 and TRBV20-1.

Antigen specificity for these receptors is unknown. Incorporated into the TCR beta cDNA libraries were unique molecular identifiers, which served to reduce PCR and sequencing biases. TCRdb reanalysed the PCR reads using MiXCR and keeps one entry per CDR3 protein. The sample has hundreds of thousands of distinct CDR3 sequences, 25% to 30% seen once. Sequencing used blood. These receptors all stem from a girl aged 10-17 years with multiple sclerosis.

The chain uses TRBV20-1 and TRBJ1-6; D is uncertain. There are 15 residues in the CDR3. V lost 3 bases and J lost 8, with 17 bases in between. From germline, CDR1 is DFQATT and CDR2 SNEGSKA (reference sequence). This CDR3 reads CSARLTRGSDSPLHF. The CDR3 DNA follows: TGCAGTGCTAGGTTAACGCGGGGATCGGATTCACCCCTCCACTTT.

This clonotype was seen only once. The chain couples TRBV20-1 to TRBJ2-1; TRBD2 matches at 7 bases. The J segment lost 6 bases and the V segment lost 0 bases, leaving 11 bases of the junction unmatched. Germline V gene lookup returns CDR1 DFQATT and CDR2 SNEGSKA (reference sequence). The CDR3 is made up of 16 amino acids. The CDR3 is CSARDAPWGGRNEQFF. The CDR3 DNA sequence: TGCAGTGCTAGAGATGCCCCCTGGGGAGGGCGCAATGAGCAGTTCTTC.

In the case of this clonotype: Germline is not matched at one junction end, which may reflect a read error. The chain recombines TRBV5-1 with TRBJ2-3; 8 nucleotides align to TRBD1. Germline V gives CDR1 SGHRS, CDR2 YFSETQ. The length of the CDR3 is 15 residues. CDR3 in amino acids: CASSLDGQGTDTQYF. The DNA for the CDR3 is TGCGCCAGCAGCTTGGATGGACAGGGCACGGATACGCAGTATTTT.

In this sample, this clonotype turned up a few times. This chain links TRBV9 with TRBJ2-1; the D is unclear. V was shortened by 4 bases and J by 8 bases, with 10 bases between the two germline ends. Per the germline V gene, CDR1 is SGDLS and CDR2 is YYNGEE. The CDR3 extends over 12 amino acids. This CDR3 reads CASSPQMDEQFF. The CDR3 DNA follows: TGTGCCAGCAGCCCACAGATGGATGAGCAGTTCTTC.

This clonotype was counted a few times. An end of the junction differs from the germline gene, which may be a read error. The gene calls are TRBV7-2 and TRBJ2-1, with TRBD2 identical over 10 bases. Germline CDR1 and CDR2: SGHTA and FQGNSA. This CDR3 region has 13 residues. CDR3 sequence reads: CASSLAGADEQFF. The DNA for the CDR3 is TGTGCCAGCAGCCTAGCGGGAGCCGATGAGCAGTTCTTC.

The chain carries TRBV28 and TRBJ2-5, with D uncertain. Germline CDR1 MDHEN, CDR2 SYDVKM. V lost 6 bases and J lost 1, with 18 bases in between. The CDR3 has 16 amino acids. The CDR3 sequence is CASSPLGGGPQETQYF. CDR3 nucleotide sequence: TGTGCCAGCAGCCCCTTAGGTGGTGGGCCCCAAGAGACCCAGTACTTC.

V is TRBV7-2 and J is TRBJ2-2; D is possibly TRBD1 or TRBD2 (5 bases each). CDR1 is SGHTA, CDR2 FQGNSA, per germline. Trimming removed 5 bases at V and 7 bases at J, with 20 bases between. This CDR3 contains 16 residues. This chain's CDR3 is CASSNPTGLADGELFF. As DNA, the CDR3 is TGTGCCAGCAGCAACCCTACGGGGCTAGCAGACGGGGAGCTGTTTTTT.

The genes are TRBV7-8 and TRBJ2-7; D might be TRBD1 (8 bases). Trimming removed 6 bases at V and 7 bases at J, with 25 bases between. The CDR3 runs 16 residues. Per the germline V gene, CDR1 is SGHVS and CDR2 is FQNEAQ. CDR3 in amino acids: CASSPEGRAGGVEQYF. As DNA, the CDR3 is TGTGCCAGCAGTCCCGAGGGGAGGGCAGGGGGCGTGGAGCAGTACTTC.

This sequence joins TRBV5-6 and TRBJ2-3, with TRBD2 matching 15 bases. V shed 3 bases, J shed 2 bases, and the junction held 10 bases outside the gene matches. The CDR3 sequence is 19 residues long. CDR1 is SGHDT and CDR2 is YYEEEE in the germline V gene. The CDR3 region is CASSSAGLAGGRFTDTQYF. The CDR3 coding sequence is TGTGCCAGCAGCTCGGCTGGACTAGCGGGGGGGCGTTTCACAGATACGCAGTATTTT.

At least ten counts were recorded for this clonotype. The chain links TRBV29-1 to TRBJ2-7; tentatively, D is TRBD2 (5 bases). CDR3 length: 12 amino acids. Between the trimmed V and J ends, which lost 7 bases and 2 bases, there was a span of 12 bases. Germline loops: CDR1 SQVTM, CDR2 ANQGSEA. The CDR3 DNA follows: TGCAGCGCCTCAGACGGGACCTACGAGCAGTACTTC. Translating it yields CSASDGTYEQYF.

Concerning this clonotype itself: Relative to the germline gene, one junction end is altered; a read error may explain this. V gene TRBV5-1 combines with J gene TRBJ1-4; 12 bases align to TRBD1. The CDR3 extends over 18 amino acids. From germline, CDR1 is SGHRS and CDR2 YFSETQ. DNA of the CDR3: TGCACCAGCAGCCCCGGGACAGGGGGCGCCTTGAGGCCTGAAAAACTGTTTTTT. Its protein is CTSSPGTGGALRPEKLFF.

Only a few counts were recorded for this clonotype. The chain has TRBV20-1 and TRBJ2-3; no reliable D call. With 0 bases removed from V and 3 bases from J, the gap between germline ends came to 7 bases. Germline assignment: CDR1 DFQATT and CDR2 SNEGSKA (reference sequence). The CDR3 is 13 residues long. In DNA, the CDR3 is TGCAGTGCTAGAGATTTGCAGACAGATACGCAGTATTTT. Its translation: CSARDLQTDTQYF.

The genes are TRBV2 and TRBJ2-1, with D possibly TRBD2 on 5 matching bases. The CDR3 is 14 residues long. The germline V and J ends were trimmed by 6 bases and 14 bases, with 23 bases remaining between them. Germline V CDR1 and CDR2: SNHLY, FYNNEI. CDR3 sequence reads: CASSLGGGEQKEFF. The CDR3, as DNA: TGTGCCAGCAGCTTAGGCGGTGGGGAGCAAAAGGAGTTCTTC.

This rearrangement joins TRBV7-2 to TRBJ2-5, with TRBD1 as a possible D gene (6 bases). Germline V CDR1 and CDR2: SGHTA, FQGNSA. CDR3 size: 15 residues. The V end was cut by 6 bases, the J end by 3 bases, with 17 bases between. The CDR3 DNA follows: TGTGCCAGCAGTCCAGGACAGAGCTGGGAAGAGACCCAGTACTTC. Protein sequence: CASSPGQSWEETQYF.

On this clonotype: Mismatch with germline at one junction end may stem from a read error. The gene calls are TRBV15 and TRBJ1-4; D is undetermined. The CDR3 loop spans 13 amino acids. CDR1 and CDR2 from the germline V gene are LNHNV and YYDKDF (reference sequence). CDR3 sequence (DNA): TGTACCACCGCCTATACCTGGAATGAAAAACTGTTTTTT. This encodes CTTAYTWNEKLFF. The variable domain in full, with the rest retrieved from reference TRBV15 and TRBJ1-4, is DAMVIQNPRYQVTQFGKPVTLSCSQTLNHNVMYWYQQKSSQAPKLLFHYYDKDFNNEADTPDNFQSRRPNTSFCFLDIRSPGLGDTAMYLCTTAYTWNEKLFFGSGTQLSVL.

The V and J genes are TRBV20-1 and TRBJ2-1; the D call may be TRBD1 or TRBD2 (6 bases each). Germline V gives CDR1 DFQATT, CDR2 SNEGSKA (reference sequence). Deletions cut 6 bases from V and 4 bases from J, with 16 bases between. The CDR3 totals 14 residues. The CDR3 region has the DNA TGCAGTGCAGGGGGGAGGCCAACATACAATGAGCAGTTCTTC. Amino acids: CSAGGRPTYNEQFF.

The chain combines TRBV5-4 with TRBJ2-1; possibly TRBD1 for D (6 bases). This CDR3 has 12 residues. V was trimmed by 10 bases and J by 10 bases, leaving 18 bases between them. Germline V gives CDR1 SGHNT, CDR2 YYREEE (reference sequence). As DNA, the CDR3 is TGTGCCGAGATGACGGACAGCAGAGAGCAGTTCTTC. Protein: CAEMTDSREQFF.

This clonotype has more than one count but fewer than ten. J is TRBJ2-3 and V is TRBV20-1; D is uncertain. V lost 3 bases to trimming and J lost 0 bases, with 7 bases between them. The CDR3 consists of 13 residues. In germline, CDR1 is DFQATT, CDR2 SNEGSKA (reference sequence). The CDR3 coding sequence is TGCAGTGCTAGGAAAATTAGCACAGATACGCAGTATTTT. This codes for CSARKISTDTQYF.

This clonotype occurred a few times. This chain joins TRBV10-3 and TRBJ2-3; D possibly matches TRBD1 or TRBD2 (5 bases each). From germline, CDR1 is ENHRY and CDR2 SYGVKD. The CDR3 loop spans 15 amino acids. Trimming cost V 0 bases and J 0 bases, with 7 bases left between them. CDR3 nucleotide sequence: TGTGCCATCAGTGAGTCACGGGGCAGCACAGATACGCAGTATTTT. Translating it yields CAISESRGSTDTQYF.

This clonotype was seen repeatedly, ten times or more. The chain has TRBV10-3 and TRBJ2-1, with D perhaps TRBD2 (5 bases). V was clipped by 10 bases and J by 1 base, with 8 bases between them. This CDR3 is built from 12 residues. The germline V gene has CDR1 ENHRY and CDR2 SYGVKD. CDR3 nucleotides: TGTGCCACCTCGGGGTCCTACAATGAGCAGTTCTTC. It translates to CATSGSYNEQFF.

This sequence joins TRBV6-5 and TRBJ1-4; 8 bases align to TRBD1. J lost 4 bases, V lost 2 bases, and 3 bases had no gene match. The germline CDR1 and CDR2 sequences are MNHEY and SVGAGI. This CDR3 is built from 15 residues. This CDR3 reads CASSYGDRSNEKLFF. CDR3 nucleotide sequence: TGTGCCAGCAGTTACGGGGACAGGAGTAATGAAAAACTGTTTTTT.

This clonotype was observed many times. The chain recombines TRBV3-1 with TRBJ2-1; 10 nucleotides line up with TRBD2. Germline assignment: CDR1 LGHDT and CDR2 YNNKEL (reference sequence). J lost 3 bases, V lost 5 bases, and 4 bases had no gene match. The CDR3 consists of 15 residues. The CDR3 DNA is TGTGCCAGCAGCTCAGCGGGGGGGGTCTACAATGAGCAGTTCTTC. Its translation is CASSSAGGVYNEQFF.

The chain joins TRBV7-9 to TRBJ2-1; D could derive from TRBD1 or TRBD2 (5 bases each). The germline gives CDR1 SEHNR, CDR2 FQNEAQ (reference sequence). The CDR3 contains 14 residues. V gave up 6 bases and J gave up 7 bases, with 16 bases separating them. The CDR3 sequence: CASRGVGSLNEQFF. The CDR3 DNA follows: TGTGCCAGCAGAGGGGTTGGGAGTTTGAATGAGCAGTTCTTC.

In this sample, this clonotype turned up a few times. V is TRBV12-3 or TRBV12-4 and J is TRBJ1-5; D gene ambiguous. Trimming stripped 0 bases from V and 4 bases from J, with 16 bases between. The CDR3 loop spans 17 amino acids. As DNA, the CDR3 is TGTGCCAGCAGTTTAGCCATGGGAGGAATACGGAATCAGCCCCAGCATTTT. Translation gives CASSLAMGGIRNQPQHF.

The rearrangement joins TRBV5-1 to TRBJ2-5; 8 positions match TRBD1. The V segment lost 4 bases and the J segment 1 base; nucleotides outside the gene matches: 6. The germline gives CDR1 SGHRS, CDR2 YFSETQ. The CDR3 has 15 residues. The CDR3 reads CASSIQGVPQETQYF. The CDR3 DNA sequence: TGCGCCAGCAGCATACAGGGGGTACCCCAAGAGACCCAGTACTTC.

This clonotype was found once. This chain connects TRBV7-2 to TRBJ2-2; no definite D call. V shed 5 bases and J shed 0 bases, with 10 bases lying between them. From germline, CDR1 is SGHTA and CDR2 FQGNSA. The CDR3 is 15 amino acids. The CDR3: CASSPVRANTGELFF. The CDR3 nucleotides read TGTGCCAGCAGCCCTGTTAGAGCGAACACCGGGGAGCTGTTTTTT.

A word on this clonotype: One junction end does not reproduce the germline sequence, and a read error may be involved. The rearrangement links TRBV27 to TRBJ2-7, with 12 bases that match TRBD1. The CDR3 covers 16 residues. Per the germline V gene, CDR1 is MNHEY and CDR2 is SMNVEV (reference sequence). The CDR3 DNA reads as TGTGTCAGCAGAGCCGGGACAGGGGGCTTTACTTACGAGCAGTACTTC. It encodes CVSRAGTGGFTYEQYF.

This clonotype showed up just a few times. The chain carries TRBV28 and TRBJ2-5; 8 nucleotides agree with TRBD1. The ends lost 2 bases at V and 1 base at J; junction bases unmatched: 3. The CDR3 length is 15 residues. Germline CDR1 is MDHEN and CDR2 is SYDVKM. CDR3 sequence (DNA): TGTGCCAGCAGTTTAATCGGGACAGGCCAAGAGACCCAGTACTTC. As protein: CASSLIGTGQETQYF.